This TCR beta chain was captured in a study of regulatory T cells in long-lasting Graves disease. Time point described: newly diagnosed GD, antithyroid drugs for less than 3 months. RNA from PBMCs was the source of the TCR library. iRepertoire HTBI primers and Arm-PCR of CDR3 regions built TCR beta libraries. In TCRdb, the multiplex PCR reads were re-called with MiXCR into one record per CDR3 protein. Seen here are more than 450,000 distinct CDR3 sequences, around 12% observed once, and the top ten hold around 10%. Ten or more counts support this clonotype. No antigen is known for it. The CDR3 covers 14 residues. The ends were cut back, 4 bases at V and 4 bases at J, with 15 bases in the middle. Germline values: CDR1 SGDLS, CDR2 YYNGEE. Regarding the study as a whole: Persistent disease samples used TRBV28, TRBJ1-2 and TRBJ2-5 preferentially.

The data also belong to a second study, concerning T cells in Graves' hyperthyroidism and ophthalmopathy. That study reports: From stable hyperthyroidism, ophthalmopathy was set apart by a 13 V-J model.

This TCR came from a woman in her 30s with Graves disease. The rearrangement links TRBV9 to TRBJ2-7; perhaps TRBD2 as D (5 bases). The sequences come from peripheral blood mononuclear cells (PBMCs), collected at new diagnosis, from a patient treated with antithyroid drugs. The CDR3 DNA sequence: TGTGCCAGCAGCCCCATCGAGGGAGATTACGAGCAGTACTTC. Translated: CASSPIEGDYEQYF.